These 13 T cell receptor beta chains were sequenced from one sample in a study of cytomegalovirus exposure and HLA in healthy donors. The method was immunoSEQ multiplex PCR; TCRdb's version includes in-frame clones alone and lacks a portion of them. The sample carries fewer than 85,000 clones, 94% recorded once. The specimen sequenced was PBMCs. Receptor source: a woman aged 18-29 years in good health and CMV-seronegative.

The chain couples TRBV13 to TRBJ2-6; 8 positions match TRBD1. The V gene's germline CDR1 is PRHDT and CDR2 FYEKMQ (reference sequence). The CDR3 totals 18 residues. J lost 2 bases, V lost 5 bases, and 11 bases had no gene match. CDR3 sequence: CASSRRTGMGPGANVLTF. CDR3 DNA sequence: TGTGCCAGCAGCCGTAGGACAGGGATGGGACCTGGGGCCAACGTCCTGACTTTC.

This sequence joins TRBV6-5 and TRBJ1-1; D possibly corresponds to TRBD1 (5 bases). Germline-derived CDR1 and CDR2 are MNHEY and SVGAGI. The CDR3 is made up of 14 amino acids. The V gene lost 8 bases and the J gene lost 5 bases, with 18 bases spanning the gap. The CDR3 bases are TGTGCCAGCCGCGATCGCCGGCGGGGGACTGAAGCTTTCTTT. This gives the protein CASRDRRRGTEAFF.

Points on this clone: Within the sample, other DNA sequences also encode this same CDR3. The rearrangement joins TRBV5-1 to TRBJ2-3; TRBD2 agrees at 8 bases. V gave up 5 bases and J gave up 1 base; unmatched junction bases: 6. Germline V gene data show CDR1 as SGHRS and CDR2 as YFSETQ. This CDR3 is built from 15 residues. CDR3 bases: TGCGCCAGCAGTCTAGCGGGCATAGGCACAGATACGCAGTATTTT. This gives the protein CASSLAGIGTDTQYF.

This chain uses TRBV7-6 with TRBJ2-7, with 8 bases aligning to TRBD1. CDR1 and CDR2 from the germline V gene are SGHVS and FNYEAQ. After removal of 5 bases from V and 0 bases from J, the junction contained 9 bases not matched to a gene. There are 16 residues in the CDR3. The CDR3 loop reads CASSRQGSKHSYEQYF. The CDR3 DNA reads as TGTGCCAGCAGCCGACAGGGGTCAAAACACTCCTACGAGCAGTACTTC.

The chain carries TRBV7-2 and TRBJ1-2, with a weak D call TRBD1 (6 bases). Trimming took 5 bases from V and 2 from J, leaving 12 bases between them. Germline V gene sequence: CDR1 SGHTA, CDR2 FQGNSA. The CDR3 extends over 14 amino acids. CDR3 bases: TGTGCCAGCAGCAATTATGGGGGCAACTATGGCTACACCTTC. As protein: CASSNYGGNYGYTF.

This chain uses TRBV4-1 with TRBJ1-3; TRBD1 might be the D (5 bases). Germline-derived CDR1 and CDR2 are MGHRA and YSYEKL. Trimming shortened V by 1 base and J by 6 bases, and 16 bases separated the two germline ends. The CDR3 totals 16 residues. The CDR3 spells CASSQGDWGDPNTIYF. In DNA, the CDR3 is TGCGCCAGCAGCCAAGGGGACTGGGGGGACCCAAACACCATATATTTT.

The V call is TRBV7-2, the J call TRBJ1-2, with 7 bases that match TRBD1. Germline assignment: CDR1 SGHTA and CDR2 FQGNSA. The CDR3 is made up of 16 amino acids. V lost 0 bases and J lost 5; bases outside the gene matches: 9. CDR3 sequence: CASSLAYSDREYGYTF. The DNA for the CDR3 is TGTGCCAGCAGCTTAGCCTACTCCGACAGGGAATATGGCTACACCTTC.

This sequence joins TRBV20-1 and TRBJ1-4, with no clear D. The CDR3 is 11 amino acids. Germline loops: CDR1 DFQATT, CDR2 SNEGSKA (reference sequence). CDR3 DNA: TGCAGCGCCGGGGATAATGAAAAACTGTTTTTT. It is translated as CSAGDNEKLFF.

The V call is TRBV19, the J call TRBJ1-6; D gene unclear. Germline values: CDR1 LNHDA, CDR2 SQIVND (reference sequence). The CDR3 totals 14 residues. V was trimmed by 0 bases and J by 7 bases, leaving 7 bases between them. The DNA of the CDR3 is TGTGCCAGTAGTATAGAACGGAGAAATTCACCCCTCCACTTT. It codes for CASSIERRNSPLHF.

The chain employs TRBV5-4 and TRBJ1-1; D ambiguous. V gave up 0 bases and J gave up 2 bases, with 8 bases separating them. This CDR3 has 14 residues. Germline CDR1 and CDR2: SGHNT and YYREEE (reference sequence). The CDR3: CASSLGGRNTEAFF. The CDR3 coding sequence is TGTGCCAGCAGCTTGGGCGGTAGAAACACTGAAGCTTTCTTT. The complete variable domain, with remaining parts taken from reference TRBV5-4 and TRBJ1-1, reads ETGVTQSPTHLIKTRGQQVTLRCSSQSGHNTVSWYQQALGQGPQFIFQYYREEENGRGNFPPRFSGLQFPNYSSELNVNALELDDSALYLCASSLGGRNTEAFFGQGTRLTVV.

The chain employs TRBV27 and TRBJ2-3, with a weak D call TRBD2 (7 bases). Germline assignment: CDR1 MNHEY and CDR2 SMNVEV (reference sequence). The CDR3 has 17 amino acids. Trimming pared 0 bases from V and 5 bases from J, leaving 18 bases between. The CDR3 region has the DNA TGTGCCAGCAGTTTATCGCCCTGGGGGGGCTCGGGAGATACGCAGTATTTT. It specifies CASSLSPWGGSGDTQYF.

The V and J genes are TRBV9 and TRBJ2-5; D may be TRBD2 (7 bases). The germline V gene encodes CDR1 SGDLS and CDR2 YYNGEE. V lost 2 bases to trimming and J lost 2 bases, with 13 bases between them. The CDR3 extends over 15 amino acids. In DNA, the CDR3 is TGTGCCAGCAGCGTCGCCGGGGGGCAGCAAGAGACCCAGTACTTC. Its protein product is CASSVAGGQQETQYF.

V is TRBV5-1 and J is TRBJ2-3; perhaps TRBD1 as D (6 bases). Looked up from germline, CDR1 is SGHRS and CDR2 is YFSETQ. The CDR3 covers 15 residues. V was shortened by 2 bases and J by 1 base, with 11 bases between the two germline ends. The CDR3 DNA follows: TGCGCCAGCAGCTTAGGGGGATTTGGCACAGATACGCAGTATTTT. This sequence encodes CASSLGGFGTDTQYF.